The sequence of this TCR beta chain was determined in a study of T cells in Graves' hyperthyroidism and ophthalmopathy. Broader study findings: Blood also showed most of the thyroid clonotypes that were expanded above 0.001. Ophthalmopathy was identified by the model a median 6.5 months ahead of onset.

The CDR3 has 13 amino acids. Germline values: CDR1 MRHNA, CDR2 SNTAGT. The V end was cut by 4 bases, the J end by 8 bases, with 12 bases between. This clonotype was detected many times. Antigen unknown. Graves' hyperthyroidism qualified as stable when ophthalmopathy did not progress within 18 months. Clinical symptoms, serum thyroxine, TRAb, thyroid ultrasound and orbital computed tomography informed diagnoses. Authors of the study amplified TCR beta CDR3 regions from RNA transcripts. The TCR CDR3 was amplified in a first-round RT-PCR using the HTBI primer set. TCRdb analysed the multiplex PCR reads with MiXCR anew, one entry per CDR3 protein. The table records roughly 840,000 distinct CDR3 sequences, about 38% of them present only once.

The chain employs TRBV6-4 and TRBJ1-5, with unresolved D. The specimen sequenced was blood. This receptor was obtained from a man younger than 35 with Graves' hyperthyroidism. The CDR3 is CASSVQYGEPQHF. In nucleotides, the CDR3 is TGTGCCAGCAGTGTTCAGTACGGGGAGCCCCAGCATTTT.